Reported below is one TCR beta chain. This sample is part of a study of shared clonotypes between healthy human individuals. The genomic DNA of each subset was split evenly across several immunoSEQ plates. The method was immunoSEQ multiplex PCR; TCRdb's version includes in-frame clones alone and lacks a portion of them. The sample carries some 1 million clones, around 74% recorded once. The CDR3 is 13 residues long. CDR1 is SGDLS and CDR2 is YYNGEE in the germline V gene. Trimming took off 4 bases at V and 4 bases at J, with 11 bases between the two ends. The V and J genes are TRBV9 and TRBJ1-2; TRBD1 might be the D (6 bases). The receptor comes from a man younger than 35 in good health. The sample consisted of memory CD4+ T cells sorted from blood. Subset of the sample: CD45RA-negative fraction. The CDR3 sequence: CASSPRQVYGYTF. The CDR3 DNA follows: TGTGCCAGCAGCCCCCGACAGGTCTATGGCTACACCTTC.